This passage covers 18 T cell receptor beta chains from one sample sequenced in a study of blood T cell repertoires in COVID-19 (dated by TCRdb to about 2020). Library creation used the immunoSEQ multiplex PCR assay. In TCRdb, the immuneACCESS table is reduced to in-frame sequences with V and J assigned. These tables do not hold every clone; where another copy was compared, an unresolved V gene accounts for under half, and the others remain unexplained. The sample records approximately 80,000 clones, 70% to 80% of which are singletons. The ten largest clones add up to approximately 5.4% of the sample. Sequenced sample: peripheral blood. All receptors come from a man aged 50-59 years with active or convalescent COVID-19.

This clone was counted only a few times. J is TRBJ2-7 and V is TRBV30, with D maybe TRBD2 (5 bases). The ends were cut back, 1 base at V and 2 bases at J, with 9 bases in the middle. In germline, CDR1 is GTSNPN, CDR2 SVGIG (reference sequence). This CDR3 is 13 amino acids long. CDR3 residues: CAWSGQTTYEQYF. CDR3 coding DNA: TGTGCCTGGAGTGGGCAGACTACCTACGAGCAGTACTTC. Combining the CDR3 with reference TRBV30 and TRBJ2-7 gives the whole variable domain SQTIHQWPATLVQPVGSPLSLECTVEGTSNPNLYWYRQAAGRGLQLLFYSVGIGQISSEVPQNLSASRPQDRQFILSSKKLLLSDSGFYLCAWSGQTTYEQYFGPGTRLTVT.

This clone showed up just once. The J gene is TRBJ1-2, the V gene TRBV2; D is perhaps TRBD1 (5 bases). V was trimmed by 3 bases and J by 8 bases, leaving 10 bases between them. Germline CDR1 reads SNHLY; CDR2 reads FYNNEI. The CDR3 extends over 12 amino acids. The CDR3 bases are TGTGCCAGCAGTGAGGCAGGGCCCGGCTACACCTTC. Translated: CASSEAGPGYTF.

This chain joins TRBV9 and TRBJ1-3, with a weak D call TRBD1 (5 bases). Germline V gene data show CDR1 as SGDLS and CDR2 as YYNGEE. The CDR3 runs to 14 residues. V lost 2 bases to trimming and J lost 9 bases, with 15 bases between them. CDR3 residues: CASSVQGTGLTIYF. The CDR3, as DNA: TGTGCCAGCAGCGTTCAGGGCACCGGTCTCACCATATATTTT.

The V call is TRBV7-2, the J call TRBJ2-2; TRBD2 matches 8 bases. CDR1 is SGHTA, CDR2 FQGNSA, per germline. Trimming cost V 5 bases and J 4 bases; bases outside gene matches: 15. The CDR3 contains 18 residues. This CDR3 is CASSQSSLAGHPTGELFF. In DNA form, the CDR3 reads TGTGCCAGCAGCCAGAGCAGCCTAGCGGGTCACCCCACCGGGGAGCTGTTTTTT. Together with reference TRBV7-2 and TRBJ2-2, the CDR3 gives the full variable domain: GAGVSQSPSNKVTEKGKDVELRCDPISGHTALYWYRQSLGQGLEFLIYFQGNSAPDKSGLPSDRFSAERTGGSVSTLTIQRTQQEDSAVYLCASSQSSLAGHPTGELFFGEGSRLTVL.

This clone was seen at least ten times. The chain recombines TRBV10-1 with TRBJ1-3; D uncertain. The CDR3 has 13 residues. Trimming took 8 bases from V and 2 from J, leaving 10 bases between them. Germline assignment: CDR1 WNHNN and CDR2 SYGVQD (reference sequence). CDR3 sequence (DNA): TGCGCCAGCCAAGGAGGGACTGGAAACACCATATATTTT. It encodes CASQGGTGNTIYF.

The chain is built from TRBV7-6 and TRBJ2-5; no clear D. The CDR3 totals 15 residues. V shed 1 base and J shed 4 bases, with 13 bases lying between them. Germline V lookup: CDR1 SGHVS, CDR2 FNYEAQ. CDR3 bases: TGTGCCAGCAGCTTAGGGATTAGCAGAGGAGAGACCCAGTACTTC. This sequence encodes CASSLGISRGETQYF.

The rearrangement uses TRBV5-4 and TRBJ2-7, with 8 bases fitting TRBD2. The CDR3 is 13 residues long. Germline assignment: CDR1 SGHNT and CDR2 YYREEE (reference sequence). With 4 bases clipped from V and 7 bases from J, the junction kept 7 bases outside the gene matches. The CDR3 sequence is CASSSGGSGEQYF. The CDR3 bases are TGTGCCAGCAGCAGCGGGGGCTCGGGTGAGCAGTACTTC.

This chain links TRBV4-3 with TRBJ1-2; 7 nucleotides align to TRBD1. The CDR3 loop spans 16 amino acids. The germline V gene encodes CDR1 LGHNA and CDR2 YSLEER. Unmatched junction bases numbered 12, after V lost 6 bases and J lost 2 bases. The CDR3 nucleotides are TGCGCCAGCAGTTGGCGTAGTGGCAGGGGGAACTATGGCTACACCTTC. Encoded protein: CASSWRSGRGNYGYTF.

This clone was seen only a few times. J is TRBJ2-7 and V is TRBV29-1, with a weak D call TRBD1 (6 bases). The CDR3 contains 10 residues. Germline V CDR1 and CDR2: SQVTM, ANQGSEA. Trimming pared 6 bases from V and 6 bases from J, leaving 9 bases between. This CDR3 reads CSVEQGEQYF. The CDR3 region has the DNA TGCAGCGTGGAACAGGGCGAGCAGTACTTC.

The sample holds one count of this clone. V usage is TRBV6-5 and J usage is TRBJ2-1, with a possible D match to TRBD1 (6 bases). V was cut by 6 bases and J by 3 bases, with 15 bases left in between. The CDR3 sequence is 15 residues long. Germline V CDR1 and CDR2: MNHEY, SVGAGI. DNA for the CDR3: TGTGCCAGCAGGCAGGGGACAATGGGCTACAATGAGCAGTTCTTC. Amino acids: CASRQGTMGYNEQFF.

This clone was seen only once. The V call is TRBV4-3, the J call TRBJ1-4; TRBD1 might be the D (5 bases). V lost 1 base, J lost 4 bases, and 10 bases lay in between. Germline CDR1 reads LGHNA; CDR2 reads YSLEER. The CDR3 is made up of 15 amino acids. CDR3 sequence: CASSQVRQSNEKLFF. CDR3 DNA: TGCGCCAGCAGCCAAGTGCGACAGAGTAATGAAAAACTGTTTTTT.

The J gene is TRBJ2-5, the V gene TRBV19; possible D gene TRBD1, 6 bases. The CDR3 totals 14 residues. V shed 3 bases and J shed 2 bases, with 10 bases lying between them. CDR1 and CDR2 (germline): LNHDA, SQIVND (reference sequence). CDR3 sequence (DNA): TGTGCCAGTAGTATCAATGGACAGCAAGAGACCCAGTACTTC. As protein: CASSINGQQETQYF.

The rearrangement joins TRBV2 to TRBJ2-7; 7 bases are shared with TRBD1. The V gene's germline CDR1 is SNHLY and CDR2 FYNNEI. The CDR3 is 15 residues long. V gave up 3 bases and J gave up 6 bases; unmatched junction bases: 11. The CDR3 spells CASSDLGQAAGEQYF. Written as DNA, the CDR3 is TGTGCCAGCAGTGATTTAGGACAGGCCGCTGGCGAGCAGTACTTC.

The CDR3 region is CASSAYTGFTEAFF. The CDR3 DNA reads TGTGCCAGCAGCGCGTACACGGGGTTTACTGAAGCTTTCTTT. The chain employs TRBV7-2 and TRBJ1-1; D is unclear. The CDR3 consists of 14 residues. Germline CDR1 SGHTA, CDR2 FQGNSA. The ends were cut back, 5 bases at V and 5 bases at J, with 15 bases in the middle.

J is TRBJ2-1 and V is TRBV25-1; TRBD2 matches 9 bases. The germline CDR1 and CDR2 sequences are MGHDK and SYGVNS. Unmatched junction bases numbered 8, after V lost 2 bases and J lost 9 bases. The CDR3 is 15 residues long. The chain's CDR3 is CASSETRGGATEQFF. CDR3 bases: TGTGCCAGCAGTGAAACCCGCGGGGGGGCGACTGAGCAGTTCTTC. The entire variable domain, with the rest obtained from reference TRBV25-1 and TRBJ2-1, is as follows: EADIYQTPRYLVIGTGKKITLECSQTMGHDKMYWYQQDPGMELHLIHYSYGVNSTEKGDLSSESTVSRIRTEHFPLTLESARPSHTSQYLCASSETRGGATEQFFGPGTRLTVL.

This clone was detected only a few times. V is TRBV15 and J is TRBJ1-5; D is perhaps TRBD1 (5 bases). V lost 5 bases and J lost 6, with 14 bases in between. CDR3 length equals 14 residues. Looked up from germline, CDR1 is LNHNV and CDR2 is YYDKDF (reference sequence). The DNA of the CDR3 is TGTGCCACCAGCCCAGTGGGGGGTGGTCAGCCCCAGCATTTT. Translation: CATSPVGGGQPQHF.

There are a few counts of this clone. Additional DNA sequences in this sample encode the identical CDR3. This rearrangement joins TRBV5-6 to TRBJ1-6; D is unclear. Trimming took off 0 bases at V and 7 bases at J, with 11 bases between the two ends. Germline CDR1 and CDR2: SGHDT and YYEEEE. CDR3 length: 15 residues. The CDR3 spells CASSLGPGDNSPLHF. DNA for the CDR3: TGTGCCAGCAGCTTGGGGCCGGGAGACAATTCACCCCTCCACTTT. Supplemented by reference TRBV5-6 and TRBJ1-6, the full variable domain reads DAGVTQSPTHLIKTRGQQVTLRCSPKSGHDTVSWYQQALGQGPQFIFQYYEEEERQRGNFPDRFSGHQFPNYSSELNVNALLLGDSALYLCASSLGPGDNSPLHFGNGTRLTVT.

The chain couples TRBV5-4 to TRBJ2-2; 7 bases align to TRBD1. CDR3 size: 16 residues. V lost 1 base, J lost 2 bases, and 5 bases stayed unmatched. Germline V gene data show CDR1 as SGHNT and CDR2 as YYREEE (reference sequence). This CDR3 reads CASSLFNRGNTGELFF. As DNA, the CDR3 is TGTGCCAGCAGCTTGTTTAACAGGGGCAACACCGGGGAGCTGTTTTTT.